Following are 26 T cell receptor beta chains from one sample sequenced in a study of blood T cell repertoires in COVID-19. Method: immunoSEQ multiplex PCR; TCRdb's copy keeps in-frame clones and lacks some. The repertoire holds around 500,000 clones, 80% to 90% seen once, with 3.2% in the top ten. The sequenced material came from peripheral blood. These receptors were collected from a human donor in a cohort sampled during active COVID-19.

This chain links TRBV19 with TRBJ1-4, with 8 bases fitting TRBD1. Germline V lookup: CDR1 LNHDA, CDR2 SQIVND (reference sequence). Unmatched junction bases numbered 0, after V lost 3 bases and J lost 0 bases. The CDR3 runs 15 residues. CDR3 DNA sequence: TGTGCCAGTAGTATGGGACAGGCAACTAATGAAAAACTGTTTTTT. Its translation is CASSMGQATNEKLFF. The complete variable domain, with remaining parts taken from reference TRBV19 and TRBJ1-4, reads DGGITQSPKYLFRKEGQNVTLSCEQNLNHDAMYWYRQDPGQGLRLIYYSQIVNDFQKGDIAEGYSVSREKKESFPLTVTSAQKNPTAFYLCASSMGQATNEKLFFGSGTQLSVL.

The V and J genes are TRBV6-2 or TRBV6-3 and TRBJ2-2; the match to TRBD1 covers 9 bases. V gave up 6 bases and J gave up 1 base; unmatched junction bases: 6. Per the germline V gene, CDR1 is MNHEY and CDR2 is SVGEGT. The CDR3 length is 16 residues. CDR3 region: CASSLQGARNTGELFF. The CDR3 DNA sequence: TGTGCCAGCAGCTTACAGGGGGCAAGGAACACCGGGGAGCTGTTTTTT.

V is TRBV19 and J is TRBJ2-7; TRBD1 agrees at 7 bases. The CDR3 loop spans 14 amino acids. Germline V gene sequence: CDR1 LNHDA, CDR2 SQIVND (reference sequence). Trimming removed 3 bases from V and 3 bases from J; junction bases left unmatched: 5. For the CDR3, the DNA is TGTGCCAGTAGTATCTCGACAGGGCGCTACGAGCAGTACTTC. It encodes CASSISTGRYEQYF.

The chain links TRBV15 to TRBJ2-7, with 10 bases that match TRBD2. V gave up 3 bases and J gave up 4 bases; unmatched junction bases: 12. The length of the CDR3 is 17 residues. Looked up from germline, CDR1 is LNHNV and CDR2 is YYDKDF (reference sequence). In DNA, the CDR3 is TGTGCCACCAGCAGGGAAGCACCTACTAGCGGGGCTTACGAGCAGTACTTC. It yields the protein CATSREAPTSGAYEQYF.

The chain has TRBV11-3 and TRBJ2-7; D may be TRBD2 (6 bases). The ends were cut back, 3 bases at V and 0 bases at J, with 9 bases in the middle. CDR1 is SGHNT, CDR2 YENEEA, per germline. The CDR3 runs 14 residues. CDR3 sequence reads: CASSFGRSSYEQYF. Written as DNA, the CDR3 is TGTGCCAGCAGCTTTGGGAGGAGCTCCTACGAGCAGTACTTC.

The CDR3 sequence is CASSSTENRGWNQPQHF. CDR3 nucleotides: TGTGCCAGCAGCTCAACGGAAAACAGGGGTTGGAATCAGCCCCAGCATTTT. This sequence joins TRBV7-8 and TRBJ1-5, with 7 nucleotides matching TRBD1. From germline, CDR1 is SGHVS and CDR2 FQNEAQ. V dropped 4 bases and J dropped 4; count of bases not matched to a gene: 13. The CDR3 length is 17 residues.

This chain connects TRBV11-2 to TRBJ1-2; possibly TRBD1 for D (6 bases). The CDR3 covers 17 residues. Per the germline V gene, CDR1 is SGHAT and CDR2 is FQNNGV. Trimming took 1 base from V and 0 from J, leaving 15 bases between them. The CDR3 DNA is TGTGCCAGCAGCTTAGCCCTCGACAGGCCCCCTAACTATGGCTACACCTTC. It encodes CASSLALDRPPNYGYTF. The complete variable domain, with remaining parts taken from reference TRBV11-2 and TRBJ1-2, reads EAGVAQSPRYKIIEKRQSVAFWCNPISGHATLYWYQQILGQGPKLLIQFQNNGVVDDSQLPKDRFSAERLKGVDSTLKIQPAKLEDSAVYLCASSLALDRPPNYGYTFGSGTRLTVV.

This clone appeared once. The rearrangement joins TRBV3-1 (or the pseudogene TRBV3-2) to TRBJ2-7, with 13 bases aligning to TRBD2. CDR1 LGHDT and CDR2 YNNKEL come from the germline V gene (reference sequence). The V gene end was trimmed by 4 bases and the J gene end by 5 bases; junction bases not matched to a gene: 8. This CDR3 has 16 amino acids. The CDR3 DNA follows: TGTGCCAGCAGCCCTCCGGGACTAGCGGGGTTCGACGAGCAGTACTTC. Translating it yields CASSPPGLAGFDEQYF.

The rearrangement links TRBV6-5 to TRBJ2-1, with D perhaps TRBD1 (6 bases). Germline assignment: CDR1 MNHEY and CDR2 SVGAGI. The CDR3 consists of 14 residues. V lost 2 bases, J lost 5 bases, and 10 bases lay in between. The CDR3 DNA sequence: TGTGCCAGCAGTTACGGCCGGACAGACAATGAGCAGTTCTTC. Its protein product is CASSYGRTDNEQFF.

This chain joins TRBV5-6 and TRBJ1-1, with 8 bases identical to TRBD1. V lost 9 bases to trimming and J lost 5 bases; unmatched junction nucleotides: 18. The germline V gene has CDR1 SGHDT and CDR2 YYEEEE. The CDR3 is 16 amino acids. The CDR3 DNA reads as TGTGCCACCGGTGTCTTCCAGGGGGCGCGGGTTACTGAAGCTTTCTTT. This sequence encodes CATGVFQGARVTEAFF.

This clone has just a few counts. The chain uses TRBV30 and TRBJ1-6; D perhaps matches TRBD1 (6 bases). CDR1 is GTSNPN, CDR2 SVGIG, per germline (reference sequence). CDR3 length: 14 residues. V gave up 3 bases and J gave up 6 bases, with 12 bases separating them. CDR3 nucleotides: TGTGCCTGGAGCATGGGACAAAGTAATTCACCCCTCCACTTT. As protein: CAWSMGQSNSPLHF.

The chain carries TRBV19 and TRBJ2-3; TRBD2 aligns across 10 bases. From germline, CDR1 is LNHDA and CDR2 SQIVND (reference sequence). Germline trimming cut 5 bases from V and 8 bases from J; bases unmatched to any gene: 10. This CDR3 contains 15 residues. CDR3 DNA: TGTGCCAGTAGTCGGCTAGCGGGAGAAGGGGGTACGCAGTATTTT. Amino acid sequence: CASSRLAGEGGTQYF. Combining the CDR3 with reference TRBV19 and TRBJ2-3 gives the whole variable domain DGGITQSPKYLFRKEGQNVTLSCEQNLNHDAMYWYRQDPGQGLRLIYYSQIVNDFQKGDIAEGYSVSREKKESFPLTVTSAQKNPTAFYLCASSRLAGEGGTQYFGPGTRLTVL.

The J gene is TRBJ1-3, the V gene TRBV30; D might be TRBD1 (6 bases). The CDR3 has 15 residues. Germline V gene sequence: CDR1 GTSNPN, CDR2 SVGIG (reference sequence). The V and J ends lost 1 base and 0 bases respectively, with 10 bases between them. The CDR3 is CAWSGQVPSGNTIYF. The DNA for the CDR3 is TGTGCCTGGAGTGGACAGGTCCCCTCTGGAAACACCATATATTTT.

This chain uses TRBV19 with TRBJ2-1, with a weak D call TRBD2 (6 bases). The ends were cut back, 3 bases at V and 0 bases at J, with 15 bases in the middle. Germline assignment: CDR1 LNHDA and CDR2 SQIVND (reference sequence). This CDR3 has 17 residues. The CDR3 region is CASSIFHGSHSYNEQFF. Written as DNA, the CDR3 is TGTGCCAGTAGTATTTTTCACGGGAGCCACTCCTACAATGAGCAGTTCTTC.

This chain links TRBV3-1 (or the pseudogene TRBV3-2) with TRBJ1-4, with D perhaps TRBD1 (5 bases). Germline V CDR1 and CDR2: LGHDT, YNNKEL (reference sequence). This CDR3 contains 16 residues. V gave up 1 base and J gave up 4 bases, with 13 bases separating them. The CDR3 sequence is CASSQASTALNEKLFF. The DNA for the CDR3 is TGTGCCAGCAGCCAAGCATCGACAGCCCTTAATGAAAAACTGTTTTTT.

This clone appeared many times. This rearrangement joins TRBV11-3 to TRBJ2-3; no reliable D call. Germline values: CDR1 SGHNT, CDR2 YENEEA. This CDR3 contains 15 residues. Trimming shortened V by 1 base and J by 0 bases, and 8 bases separated the two germline ends. The CDR3 sequence is CASSLGRFSTDTQYF. CDR3 coding DNA: TGTGCCAGCAGCTTAGGGCGGTTTAGCACAGATACGCAGTATTTT.

J is TRBJ1-2 and V is TRBV2, with D unclear. V was cut by 2 bases and J by 7 bases, with 20 bases left in between. The CDR3 sequence is 16 residues long. Germline values: CDR1 SNHLY, CDR2 FYNNEI. In DNA, the CDR3 is TGTGCCAGCAGTGAAATGGAGGGCCTCGCTCGGTCTGGCTACACCTTC. Protein sequence: CASSEMEGLARSGYTF. Looking up the rest from reference TRBV2 and TRBJ1-2 gives the full variable domain: EPEVTQTPSHQVTQMGQEVILRCVPISNHLYFYWYRQILGQKVEFLVSFYNNEISEKSEIFDDQFSVERPDGSNFTLKIRSTKLEDSAMYFCASSEMEGLARSGYTFGSGTRLTVV.

The V and J genes are TRBV10-3 and TRBJ2-7; D possibly corresponds to TRBD2 (6 bases). Trimming removed 10 bases at V and 0 bases at J, with 10 bases between. This CDR3 has 12 residues. Germline CDR1 ENHRY, CDR2 SYGVKD. Here the CDR3 DNA reads TGTGCCACCCGTAGCGGCTCCTACGAGCAGTACTTC. This translates into CATRSGSYEQYF.

In this sample, this clone turned up a few times. The chain employs TRBV6-5 and TRBJ1-2; weak D call: TRBD1 (6 bases). Germline CDR1 reads MNHEY; CDR2 reads SVGAGI. Trimming took 3 bases from V and 6 from J, leaving 20 bases between them. This CDR3 has 16 residues. The DNA of the CDR3 is TGTGCCAGCAGTTATCTCTGGGAGGGTGGGGGCCATGGCTACACCTTC. Translation gives CASSYLWEGGGHGYTF.

This clone was observed once. The chain employs TRBV11-2 and TRBJ2-4, with D maybe TRBD1 (5 bases). The CDR3 is made up of 16 amino acids. Per germline, CDR1 SGHAT and CDR2 FQNNGV. The V end was cut by 11 bases, the J end by 0 bases, with 20 bases between. CDR3: CALQAKIRGAKNIQYF. CDR3 DNA: TGTGCCCTCCAGGCCAAGATTAGGGGAGCCAAAAACATTCAGTACTTC. Full variable domain (rest looked up from reference TRBV11-2 and TRBJ2-4): EAGVAQSPRYKIIEKRQSVAFWCNPISGHATLYWYQQILGQGPKLLIQFQNNGVVDDSQLPKDRFSAERLKGVDSTLKIQPAKLEDSAVYLCALQAKIRGAKNIQYFGAGTRLSVL.

This clone was detected a few times. The gene calls are TRBV6-5 and TRBJ1-6; 9 bases fit TRBD1. V lost 5 bases, J lost 7 bases, and 6 bases stayed unmatched. This CDR3 spans 15 amino acids. CDR1 MNHEY and CDR2 SVGAGI come from the germline V gene. CDR3: CASSQIGTGNSPLHF. In DNA form, the CDR3 reads TGTGCCAGCAGTCAAATCGGGACAGGGAATTCACCCCTCCACTTT.

The V and J genes are TRBV5-1 and TRBJ2-7; TRBD1 matches 7 bases. The germline V gene has CDR1 SGHRS and CDR2 YFSETQ. V was clipped by 0 bases and J by 2 bases; unmatched bases: 5. The CDR3 is 15 amino acids. The CDR3 sequence: CASSLEGAPPYEQYF. Here the CDR3 DNA reads TGCGCCAGCAGCTTGGAGGGGGCCCCCCCCTACGAGCAGTACTTC.

The CDR3: CASSHESGEQYF. The CDR3 nucleotides read TGTGCCAGCAGCCATGAATCCGGCGAGCAGTACTTC. This chain links TRBV3-1 (or the pseudogene TRBV3-2) with TRBJ2-7; no definite D call. Germline CDR1 and CDR2: LGHDT and YNNKEL (reference sequence). The CDR3 consists of 12 residues. V lost 3 bases, J lost 6 bases, and 9 bases lay in between.

The chain links TRBV2 to TRBJ2-7, with TRBD2 matching 10 bases. V trimming: 4 bases; J trimming: 2 bases; junction bases outside the gene matches: 2. Germline-derived CDR1 and CDR2 are SNHLY and FYNNEI. This CDR3 contains 14 residues. The CDR3 loop reads CASSVTSGTYEQYF. CDR3 DNA sequence: TGTGCCAGCAGTGTCACTAGCGGGACCTACGAGCAGTACTTC.

This rearrangement joins TRBV28 to TRBJ1-5; 7 nucleotides line up with TRBD1. V lost 5 bases to trimming and J lost 7 bases; unmatched junction nucleotides: 8. This CDR3 contains 14 residues. Per the germline V gene, CDR1 is MDHEN and CDR2 is SYDVKM. The CDR3: CASSLAGGWQPQHF. CDR3 coding DNA: TGTGCCAGCAGTCTAGCAGGGGGTTGGCAGCCCCAGCATTTT.

In its sample, this clone was seen a few times. Other nucleotide sequences in the sample specify the same CDR3. V gene TRBV27 combines with J gene TRBJ1-2, with no clear D. The V end was cut by 2 bases, the J end by 4 bases, with 8 bases between. This CDR3 has 13 residues. CDR1 is MNHEY and CDR2 is SMNVEV in the germline V gene (reference sequence). The CDR3 loop reads CASSLVGSYGYTF. In DNA, the CDR3 is TGTGCCAGCAGTTTAGTAGGGAGCTATGGCTACACCTTC.